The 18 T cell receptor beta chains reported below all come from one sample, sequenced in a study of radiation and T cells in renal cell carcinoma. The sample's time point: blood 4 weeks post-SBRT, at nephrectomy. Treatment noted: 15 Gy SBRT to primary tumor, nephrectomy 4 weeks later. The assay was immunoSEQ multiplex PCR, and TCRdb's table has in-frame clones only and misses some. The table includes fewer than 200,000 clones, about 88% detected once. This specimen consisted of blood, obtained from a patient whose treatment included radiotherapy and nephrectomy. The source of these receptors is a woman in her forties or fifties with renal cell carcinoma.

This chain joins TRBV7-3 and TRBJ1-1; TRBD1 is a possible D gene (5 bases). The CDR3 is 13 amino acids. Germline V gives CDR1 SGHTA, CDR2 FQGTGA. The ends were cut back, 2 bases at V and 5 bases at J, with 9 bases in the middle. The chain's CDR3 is CASSLQGETEAFF. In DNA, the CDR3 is TGTGCCAGCAGCTTACAGGGTGAAACTGAAGCTTTCTTT.

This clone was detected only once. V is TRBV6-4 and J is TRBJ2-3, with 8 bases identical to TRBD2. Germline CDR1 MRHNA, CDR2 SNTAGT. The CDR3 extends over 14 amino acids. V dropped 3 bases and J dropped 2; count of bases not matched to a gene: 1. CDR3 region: CASSERGVTDTQYF. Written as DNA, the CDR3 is TGTGCCAGCAGTGAGCGGGGGGTCACAGATACGCAGTATTTT.

DNA for the CDR3: TGTGCCAGCAGCGATCCTAGAAACATTCAGTACTTC. Translated, it gives CASSDPRNIQYF. The chain couples TRBV9 to TRBJ2-4, with D uncertain. Trimming removed 3 bases from V and 6 bases from J, with 7 bases in between. Germline V gene lookup returns CDR1 SGDLS and CDR2 YYNGEE. The CDR3 runs to 12 residues.

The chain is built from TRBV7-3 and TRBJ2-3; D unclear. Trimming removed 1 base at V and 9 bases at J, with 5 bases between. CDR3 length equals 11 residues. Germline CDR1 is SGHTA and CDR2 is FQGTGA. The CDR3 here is CASSLIVTQYF. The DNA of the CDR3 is TGTGCCAGCAGCTTAATAGTAACGCAGTATTTT. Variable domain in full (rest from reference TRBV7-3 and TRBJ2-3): GAGVSQTPSNKVTEKGKYVELRCDPISGHTALYWYRQSLGQGPEFLIYFQGTGAADDSGLPNDRFFAVRPEGSVSTLKIQRTERGDSAVYLCASSLIVTQYFGPGTRLTVL.

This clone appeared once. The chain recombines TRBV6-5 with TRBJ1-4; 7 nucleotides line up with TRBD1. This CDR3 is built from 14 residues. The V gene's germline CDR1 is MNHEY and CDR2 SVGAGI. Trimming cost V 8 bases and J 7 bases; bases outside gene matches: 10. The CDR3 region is CASSRGGRGEKLFF. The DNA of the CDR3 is TGTGCCAGCTCCAGGGGGGGGCGCGGTGAAAAACTGTTTTTT.

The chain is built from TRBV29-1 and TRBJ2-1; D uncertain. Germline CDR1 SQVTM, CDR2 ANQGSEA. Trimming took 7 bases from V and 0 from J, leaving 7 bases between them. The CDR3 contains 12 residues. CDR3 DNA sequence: TGCAGCGCGGCCGGCTCCTACAATGAGCAGTTCTTC. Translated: CSAAGSYNEQFF.

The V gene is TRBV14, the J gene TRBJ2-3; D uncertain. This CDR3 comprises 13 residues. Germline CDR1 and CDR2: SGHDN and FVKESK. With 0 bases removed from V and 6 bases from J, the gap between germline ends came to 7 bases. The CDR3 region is CASSQDHGDTQYF. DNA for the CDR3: TGTGCCAGCAGCCAAGATCACGGGGATACGCAGTATTTT.

In DNA form, the CDR3 reads TGTGCCAGCAGCCAAGATGGACAGTCCTACGAGCAGTACTTC. This codes for CASSQDGQSYEQYF. The gene calls are TRBV4-2 and TRBJ2-7; D may be TRBD1 (6 bases). The length of the CDR3 is 14 residues. Germline CDR1 reads LGHNA; CDR2 reads YNFKEQ. With 0 bases removed from V and 1 base from J, the gap between germline ends came to 7 bases.

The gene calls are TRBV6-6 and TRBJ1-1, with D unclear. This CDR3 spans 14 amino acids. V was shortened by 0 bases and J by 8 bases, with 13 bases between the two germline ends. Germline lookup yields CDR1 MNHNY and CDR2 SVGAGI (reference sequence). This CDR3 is CASSYSFTPGEAFF. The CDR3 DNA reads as TGTGCCAGCAGTTACTCGTTTACACCCGGCGAAGCTTTCTTT.

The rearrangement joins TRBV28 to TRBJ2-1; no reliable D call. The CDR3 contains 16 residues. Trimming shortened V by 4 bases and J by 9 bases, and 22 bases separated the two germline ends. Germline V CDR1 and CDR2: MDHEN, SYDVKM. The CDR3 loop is CASSSQRGTDLGEQFF. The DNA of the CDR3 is TGTGCCAGCAGTTCCCAGCGAGGAACCGATTTGGGTGAGCAGTTCTTC.

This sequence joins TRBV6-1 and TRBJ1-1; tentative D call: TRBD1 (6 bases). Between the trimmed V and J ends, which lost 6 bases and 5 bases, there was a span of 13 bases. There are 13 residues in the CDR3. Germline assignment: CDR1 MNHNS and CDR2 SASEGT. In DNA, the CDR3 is TGTGCCAGCAGCCCACAGGGTTGGACTGAAGCTTTCTTT. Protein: CASSPQGWTEAFF.

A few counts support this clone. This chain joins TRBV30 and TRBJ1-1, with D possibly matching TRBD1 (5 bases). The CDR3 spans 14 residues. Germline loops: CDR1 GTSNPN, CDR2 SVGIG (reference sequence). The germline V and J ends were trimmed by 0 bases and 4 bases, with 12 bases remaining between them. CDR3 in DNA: TGTGCCTGGAGTGTACAGGTAGGGGCCACTGAAGCTTTCTTT. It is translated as CAWSVQVGATEAFF.

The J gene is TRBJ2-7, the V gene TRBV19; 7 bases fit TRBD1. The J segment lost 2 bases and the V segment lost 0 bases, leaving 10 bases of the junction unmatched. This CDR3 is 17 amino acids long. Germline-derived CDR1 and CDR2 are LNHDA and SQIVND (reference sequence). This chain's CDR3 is CASSIEVGTAPTYEQYF. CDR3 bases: TGTGCCAGTAGTATAGAGGTAGGGACAGCACCTACCTACGAGCAGTACTTC.

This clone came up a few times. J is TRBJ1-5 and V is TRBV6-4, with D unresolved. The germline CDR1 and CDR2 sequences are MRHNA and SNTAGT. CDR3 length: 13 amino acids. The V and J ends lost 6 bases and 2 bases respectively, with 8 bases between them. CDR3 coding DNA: TGTGCCAGCAGCGATGGAGGCAATCAGCCCCAGCATTTT. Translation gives CASSDGGNQPQHF.

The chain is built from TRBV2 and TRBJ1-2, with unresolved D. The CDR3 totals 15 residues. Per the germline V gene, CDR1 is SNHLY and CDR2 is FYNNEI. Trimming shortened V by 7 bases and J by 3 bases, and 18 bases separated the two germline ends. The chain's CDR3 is CASKQHPERYYGYTF. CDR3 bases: TGTGCCAGCAAGCAACACCCGGAAAGGTACTATGGCTACACCTTC.

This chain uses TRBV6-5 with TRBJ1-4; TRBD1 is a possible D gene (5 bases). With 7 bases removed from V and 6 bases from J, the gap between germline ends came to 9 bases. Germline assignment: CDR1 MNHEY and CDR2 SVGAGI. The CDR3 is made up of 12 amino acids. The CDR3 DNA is TGTGCCAGCAACCTGGGGGATGAAAAACTGTTTTTT. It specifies CASNLGDEKLFF.

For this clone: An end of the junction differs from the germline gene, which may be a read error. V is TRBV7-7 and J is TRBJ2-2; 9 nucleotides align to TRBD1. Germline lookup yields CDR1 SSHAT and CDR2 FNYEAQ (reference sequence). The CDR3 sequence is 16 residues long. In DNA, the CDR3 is TGTGCTAGCAGCCCGACAGGGGGGGAGGTCACCGGGGAGCTGTTTTTT. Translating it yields CASSPTGGEVTGELFF. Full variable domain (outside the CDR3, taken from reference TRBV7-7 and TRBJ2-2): GAGVSQSPRYKVTKRGQDVTLRCDPISSHATLYWYQQALGQGPEFLTYFNYEAQPDKSGLPSDRFSAERPEGSISTLTIQRTEQRDSAMYRCASSPTGGEVTGELFFGEGSRLTVL.

CDR3 protein: CASTLTLTSGYTF. The CDR3 DNA reads as TGTGCCAGCACCCTGACTTTAACCAGCGGCTACACCTTC. The chain employs TRBV6-1 and TRBJ1-2; D gene uncertain. Germline V lookup: CDR1 MNHNS, CDR2 SASEGT. This CDR3 has 13 residues. Trimming removed 7 bases from V and 8 bases from J, with 17 bases in between.